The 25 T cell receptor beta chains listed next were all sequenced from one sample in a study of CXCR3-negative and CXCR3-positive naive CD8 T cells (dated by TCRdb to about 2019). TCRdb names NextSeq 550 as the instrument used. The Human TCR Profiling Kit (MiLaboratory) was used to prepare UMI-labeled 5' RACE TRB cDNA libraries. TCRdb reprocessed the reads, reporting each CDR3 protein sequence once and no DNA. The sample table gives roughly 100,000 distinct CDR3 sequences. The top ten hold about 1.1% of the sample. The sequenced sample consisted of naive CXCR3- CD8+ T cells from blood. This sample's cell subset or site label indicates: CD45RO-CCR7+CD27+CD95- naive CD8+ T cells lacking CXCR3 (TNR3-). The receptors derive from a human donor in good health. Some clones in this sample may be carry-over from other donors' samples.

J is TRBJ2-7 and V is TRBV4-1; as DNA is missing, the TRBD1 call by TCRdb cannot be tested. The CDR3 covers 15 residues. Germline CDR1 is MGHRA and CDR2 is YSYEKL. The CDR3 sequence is CASSQAGTGSYEQYF.

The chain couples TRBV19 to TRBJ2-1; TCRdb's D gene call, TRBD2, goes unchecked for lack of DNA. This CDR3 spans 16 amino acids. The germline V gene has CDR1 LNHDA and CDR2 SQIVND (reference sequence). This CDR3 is CASSMVRLAGDNEQFF.

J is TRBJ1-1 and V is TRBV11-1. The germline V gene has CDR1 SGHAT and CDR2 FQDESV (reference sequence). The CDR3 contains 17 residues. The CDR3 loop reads CASRYRKATDLNTEAFF. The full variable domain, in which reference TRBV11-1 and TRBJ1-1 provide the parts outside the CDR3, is EAEVAQSPRYKITEKSQAVAFWCDPISGHATLYWYRQILGQGPELLVQFQDESVVDDSQLPKDRFSAERLKGVDSTLKIQPAELGDSAMYLCASRYRKATDLNTEAFFGQGTRLTVV.

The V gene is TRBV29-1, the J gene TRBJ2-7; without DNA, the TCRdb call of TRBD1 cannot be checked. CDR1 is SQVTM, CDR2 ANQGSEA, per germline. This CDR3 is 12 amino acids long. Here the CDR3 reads CSGKTGSYEQYF.

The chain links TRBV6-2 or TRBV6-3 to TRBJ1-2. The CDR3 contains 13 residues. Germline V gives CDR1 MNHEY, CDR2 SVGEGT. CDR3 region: CASSYGGGYGYTF.

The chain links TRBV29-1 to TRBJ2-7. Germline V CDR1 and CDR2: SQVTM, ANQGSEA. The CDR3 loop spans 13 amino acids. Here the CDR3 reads CSVEDAETYEQYF.

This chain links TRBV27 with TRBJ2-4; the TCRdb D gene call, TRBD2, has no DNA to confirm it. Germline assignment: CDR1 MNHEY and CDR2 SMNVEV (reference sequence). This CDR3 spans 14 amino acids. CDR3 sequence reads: CASSLRGYQNIQYF.

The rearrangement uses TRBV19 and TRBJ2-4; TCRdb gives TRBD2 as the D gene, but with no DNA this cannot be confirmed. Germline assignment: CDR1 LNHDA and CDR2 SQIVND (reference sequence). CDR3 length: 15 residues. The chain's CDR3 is CASSIQPAGGDIQYF.

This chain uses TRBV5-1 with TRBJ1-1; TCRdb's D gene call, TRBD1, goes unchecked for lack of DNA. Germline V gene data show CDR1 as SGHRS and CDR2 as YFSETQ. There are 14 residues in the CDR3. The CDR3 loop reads CASSLAAGQPEAFF.

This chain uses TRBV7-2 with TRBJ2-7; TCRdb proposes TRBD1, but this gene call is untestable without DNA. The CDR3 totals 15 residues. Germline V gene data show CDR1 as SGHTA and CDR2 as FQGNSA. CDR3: CASSPASTGGYEQYF.

The CDR3 here is CASSLVAEEAFF. This rearrangement joins TRBV7-9 to TRBJ1-1. CDR1 and CDR2 from the germline V gene are SEHNR and FQNEAQ (reference sequence). CDR3 size: 12 residues.

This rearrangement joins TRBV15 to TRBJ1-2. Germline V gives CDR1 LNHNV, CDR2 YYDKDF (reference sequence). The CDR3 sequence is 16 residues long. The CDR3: CATSSRQTAGPYGYTF.

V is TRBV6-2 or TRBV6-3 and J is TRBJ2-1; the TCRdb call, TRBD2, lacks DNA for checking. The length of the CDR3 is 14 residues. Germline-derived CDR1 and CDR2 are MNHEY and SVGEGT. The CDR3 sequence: CASSLAGDWNEQFF.

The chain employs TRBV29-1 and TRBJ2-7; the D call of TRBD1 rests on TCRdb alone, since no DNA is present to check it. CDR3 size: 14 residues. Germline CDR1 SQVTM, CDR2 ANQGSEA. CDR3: CSVELTGGTYEQYF.

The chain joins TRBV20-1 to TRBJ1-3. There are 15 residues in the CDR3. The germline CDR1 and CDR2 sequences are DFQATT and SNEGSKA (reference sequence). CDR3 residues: CSALKVANEGNTIYF.

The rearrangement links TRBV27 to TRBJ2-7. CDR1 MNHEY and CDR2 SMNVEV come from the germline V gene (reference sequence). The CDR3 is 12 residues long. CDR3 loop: CASSSTSYEQYF.

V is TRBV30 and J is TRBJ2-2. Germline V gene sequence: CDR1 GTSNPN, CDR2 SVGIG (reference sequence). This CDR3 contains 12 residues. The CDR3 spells CAWSANTGELFF.

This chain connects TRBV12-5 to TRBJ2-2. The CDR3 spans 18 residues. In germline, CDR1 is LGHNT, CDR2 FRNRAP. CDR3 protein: CASGLVLNILTNTGELFF.

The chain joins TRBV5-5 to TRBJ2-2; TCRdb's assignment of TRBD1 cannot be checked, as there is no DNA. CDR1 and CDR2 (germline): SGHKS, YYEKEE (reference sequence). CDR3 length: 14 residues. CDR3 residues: CASSRDGYTGELFF. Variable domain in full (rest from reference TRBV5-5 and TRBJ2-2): DAGVTQSPTHLIKTRGQQVTLRCSPISGHKSVSWYQQVLGQGPQFIFQYYEKEERGRGNFPDRFSARQFPNYSSELNVNALLLGDSALYLCASSRDGYTGELFFGEGSRLTVL.

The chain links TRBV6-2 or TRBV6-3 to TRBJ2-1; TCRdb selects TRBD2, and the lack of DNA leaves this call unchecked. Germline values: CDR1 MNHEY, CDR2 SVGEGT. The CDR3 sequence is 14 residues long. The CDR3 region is CASRTSGVYNEQFF.

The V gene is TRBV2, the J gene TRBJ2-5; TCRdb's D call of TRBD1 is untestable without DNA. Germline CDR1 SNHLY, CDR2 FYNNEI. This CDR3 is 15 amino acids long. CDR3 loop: CASRSWGEWGETQYF. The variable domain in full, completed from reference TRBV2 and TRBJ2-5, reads EPEVTQTPSHQVTQMGQEVILRCVPISNHLYFYWYRQILGQKVEFLVSFYNNEISEKSEIFDDQFSVERPDGSNFTLKIRSTKLEDSAMYFCASRSWGEWGETQYFGPGTRLLVL.

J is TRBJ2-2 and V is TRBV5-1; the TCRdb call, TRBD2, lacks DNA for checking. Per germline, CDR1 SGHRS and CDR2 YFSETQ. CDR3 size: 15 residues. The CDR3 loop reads CASRLAGGDTGELFF. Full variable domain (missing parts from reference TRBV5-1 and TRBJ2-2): KAGVTQTPRYLIKTRGQQVTLSCSPISGHRSVSWYQQTPGQGLQFLFEYFSETQRNKGNFPGRFSGRQFSNSRSEMNVSTLELGDSALYLCASRLAGGDTGELFFGEGSRLTVL.

Here the CDR3 reads CASSLGRLAVYNEQFF. This chain joins TRBV7-9 and TRBJ2-1; there is no DNA to check the TCRdb D call of TRBD2. Germline V lookup: CDR1 SEHNR, CDR2 FQNEAQ (reference sequence). This CDR3 has 16 amino acids.

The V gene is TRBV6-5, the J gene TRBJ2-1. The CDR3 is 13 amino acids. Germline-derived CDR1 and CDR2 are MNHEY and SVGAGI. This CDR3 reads CASSTLRGNEQFF.

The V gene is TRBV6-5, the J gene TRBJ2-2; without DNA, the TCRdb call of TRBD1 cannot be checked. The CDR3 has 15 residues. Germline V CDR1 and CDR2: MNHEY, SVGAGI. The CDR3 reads CASSYSAGDTGELFF.